These 30 T cell receptor beta chains were all obtained from the same sample, sequenced in a study of CD8 T cells in Susac syndrome. An input of about 0.5 to 1 ug of RNA was subjected to reverse transcription using random hexamers. One entry per CDR3 protein results from TCRdb running MiXCR on the immunoSEQ multiplex PCR reads. The sample holds 150,000 to 200,000 distinct CDR3 sequences; roughly 90% are singletons and the top ten take over 0.075%. Sequenced input: CD4+ T cells from PBMCs. Receptor source: a human donor with Susac syndrome.

There are a few counts of this clonotype. The chain carries TRBV11-2 and TRBJ1-2; 7 bases map to TRBD1. V lost 5 bases to trimming and J lost 4 bases; unmatched junction nucleotides: 4. CDR1 SGHAT and CDR2 FQNNGV come from the germline V gene. The CDR3 is made up of 13 amino acids. CDR3 sequence (DNA): TGTGCCAGCAGCCCAAGACAGGGCTATGGCTACACCTTC. This sequence encodes CASSPRQGYGYTF.

This chain joins TRBV11-2 and TRBJ2-1; D is ambiguous. CDR1 and CDR2 (germline): SGHAT, FQNNGV. V lost 2 bases to trimming and J lost 6 bases, with 11 bases between them. CDR3 length equals 14 residues. For the CDR3, the DNA is TGTGCCAGCAGCTTATATCGGAAGGCCAATGAGCAGTTCTTC. As protein: CASSLYRKANEQFF.

The chain joins TRBV5-6 to TRBJ1-6, with a weak D call TRBD1 (6 bases). V was cut by 4 bases and J by 11 bases, with 16 bases left in between. Germline V gene data show CDR1 as SGHDT and CDR2 as YYEEEE. This CDR3 is 14 amino acids long. The CDR3 nucleotides are TGTGCCAGCAGCCGGGGGCTCAAGGAGGCACCCCTCCACTTT. This translates into CASSRGLKEAPLHF. The variable domain in full, with the rest retrieved from reference TRBV5-6 and TRBJ1-6, is DAGVTQSPTHLIKTRGQQVTLRCSPKSGHDTVSWYQQALGQGPQFIFQYYEEEERQRGNFPDRFSGHQFPNYSSELNVNALLLGDSALYLCASSRGLKEAPLHFGNGTRLTVT.

J is TRBJ2-7 and V is TRBV2; 8 positions agree with TRBD1. V gave up 11 bases and J gave up 0 bases; unmatched junction bases: 3. CDR1 and CDR2 from the germline V gene are SNHLY and FYNNEI. CDR3 length: 12 residues. CDR3 nucleotide sequence: TGTGCCGTCGGACAGGGCTCCTACGAGCAGTACTTC. Translating it yields CAVGQGSYEQYF. The whole variable domain, remainder taken from reference TRBV2 and TRBJ2-7, is EPEVTQTPSHQVTQMGQEVILRCVPISNHLYFYWYRQILGQKVEFLVSFYNNEISEKSEIFDDQFSVERPDGSNFTLKIRSTKLEDSAMYFCAVGQGSYEQYFGPGTRLTVT.

The chain joins TRBV19 to TRBJ1-6; D possibly corresponds to TRBD1 (5 bases). Germline-derived CDR1 and CDR2 are LNHDA and SQIVND (reference sequence). V lost 6 bases, J lost 4 bases, and 13 bases lay in between. The CDR3 is 15 amino acids. For the CDR3, the DNA is TGTGCCAGTAGCGACCGGGACCAATATAATTCACCCCTCCACTTT. It encodes CASSDRDQYNSPLHF.

The chain employs TRBV20-1 and TRBJ2-5; 8 positions agree with TRBD2. From germline, CDR1 is DFQATT and CDR2 SNEGSKA (reference sequence). This CDR3 is built from 13 residues. The ends lost 5 bases at V and 5 bases at J; junction bases unmatched: 7. CDR3 protein: CSALAGNAETQYF. CDR3 DNA sequence: TGCAGTGCTTTAGCGGGGAATGCTGAGACCCAGTACTTC.

V is TRBV19 and J is TRBJ2-5; 8 nucleotides line up with TRBD1. Germline CDR1 and CDR2: LNHDA and SQIVND (reference sequence). The V segment lost 9 bases and the J segment 2 bases; nucleotides outside the gene matches: 8. The CDR3 is 14 residues long. In DNA form, the CDR3 reads TGTGCCAGCACTCAGGGGGCGCGACAAGAGACCCAGTACTTC. It encodes CASTQGARQETQYF.

A word on this clonotype: A junction end diverges from the germline sequence, so it may reflect a read error. The V and J genes are TRBV20-1 and TRBJ1-1, with a weak D call TRBD1 (6 bases). Germline-derived CDR1 and CDR2 are DFQATT and SNEGSKA (reference sequence). The CDR3 has 15 residues. The CDR3 here is CSAGDPQGEDTEAFF. The DNA of the CDR3 is TGCAGTGCTGGAGACCCACAGGGTGAGGACACTGAAGCTTTCTTT.

This chain joins TRBV5-6 and TRBJ2-5; 9 nucleotides align to TRBD2. The CDR3 contains 17 residues. V was pared by 3 bases and J by 2 bases, with 11 bases of the junction left unmatched. Germline V gene lookup returns CDR1 SGHDT and CDR2 YYEEEE. In nucleotides, the CDR3 is TGTGCCAGCAGCTCCCTTCACCGACTAGCGGCTCAAGAGACCCAGTACTTC. Its translation is CASSSLHRLAAQETQYF.

This sequence joins TRBV28 and TRBJ1-4; TRBD1 might be the D (6 bases). Trimming shortened V by 6 bases and J by 7 bases, and 15 bases separated the two germline ends. Germline lookup yields CDR1 MDHEN and CDR2 SYDVKM. The CDR3 totals 14 residues. The CDR3 reads CASREGGVSEKLFF. Written as DNA, the CDR3 is TGTGCCAGCAGGGAGGGGGGCGTGAGTGAAAAACTGTTTTTT.

The chain is built from TRBV6-1 and TRBJ2-6; D gene unclear. V was clipped by 6 bases and J by 2 bases, with 14 bases between them. Per germline, CDR1 MNHNS and CDR2 SASEGT. The CDR3 has 16 residues. The chain's CDR3 is CASSNPTFTGANVLTF. CDR3 in DNA: TGTGCCAGCAGCAACCCGACATTCACTGGGGCCAACGTCCTGACTTTC.

The chain employs TRBV6-1 and TRBJ1-5, with D perhaps TRBD1 (6 bases). The CDR3 has 16 residues. Germline V CDR1 and CDR2: MNHNS, SASEGT. Trimming shortened V by 5 bases and J by 2 bases, and 16 bases separated the two germline ends. CDR3 region: CASSPLPRGGNQPQHF. For the CDR3, the DNA is TGTGCCAGCAGTCCCCTCCCCAGGGGCGGCAATCAGCCCCAGCATTTT.

This chain uses TRBV28 with TRBJ1-2; D ambiguous. V was pared by 7 bases and J by 5 bases, with 11 bases between. The CDR3 extends over 12 amino acids. The germline V gene has CDR1 MDHEN and CDR2 SYDVKM. Written as DNA, the CDR3 is TGTGCCAGCACCCCCGGGTTGTATGGCTACACCTTC. This encodes CASTPGLYGYTF.

The V and J genes are TRBV2 and TRBJ2-1, with 8 bases fitting TRBD2. The CDR3 spans 13 residues. With V trimmed by 8 bases and J by 2 bases, 2 bases remained unmatched. Germline CDR1 is SNHLY and CDR2 is FYNNEI. CDR3 sequence reads: CASAGGAYNEQFF. CDR3 in DNA: TGTGCCAGCGCCGGGGGGGCCTACAATGAGCAGTTCTTC. The full variable domain, its missing parts supplied by reference TRBV2 and TRBJ2-1, is EPEVTQTPSHQVTQMGQEVILRCVPISNHLYFYWYRQILGQKVEFLVSFYNNEISEKSEIFDDQFSVERPDGSNFTLKIRSTKLEDSAMYFCASAGGAYNEQFFGPGTRLTVL.

Concerning this clonotype itself: A read error may account for a junction end that differs from germline. This chain uses TRBV12-3 or TRBV12-4 with TRBJ2-1, with a possible D match to TRBD1 (6 bases). This CDR3 contains 18 residues. CDR3 region: CASSLLGGRLVTYNDQFF. The CDR3 nucleotides are TGTGCCAGCAGTTTATTAGGGGGACGCCTAGTGACCTACAATGATCAGTTCTTC.

This clonotype appeared once. This chain uses TRBV9 with TRBJ2-7; 7 nucleotides line up with TRBD1. Germline values: CDR1 SGDLS, CDR2 YYNGEE. This CDR3 region has 17 residues. V shed 0 bases and J 6 bases; nucleotides not matched to a gene: 15. The CDR3 sequence: CASSVGFSGQAVGEQYF. CDR3 nucleotides: TGTGCCAGCAGCGTAGGGTTCAGCGGACAGGCGGTTGGCGAGCAGTACTTC.

The V call is TRBV2, the J call TRBJ1-2; 7 bases line up with TRBD1. The germline CDR1 and CDR2 sequences are SNHLY and FYNNEI. The junction had 4 bases not matched to a gene; V was cut back by 8 bases and J by 1 base. The CDR3 length is 13 residues. CDR3: CASGRDSNYGYTF. The CDR3 coding sequence is TGTGCCAGCGGCCGGGACAGTAACTATGGCTACACCTTC.

J is TRBJ1-2 and V is TRBV5-1; 7 nucleotides align to TRBD1. The germline gives CDR1 SGHRS, CDR2 YFSETQ. The CDR3 loop spans 16 amino acids. V dropped 7 bases and J dropped 5; count of bases not matched to a gene: 17. CDR3 protein: CASQGGSQPTDYGYTF. The CDR3 coding sequence is TGCGCCAGCCAAGGGGGCTCGCAACCGACGGATTATGGCTACACCTTC.

The chain joins TRBV28 to TRBJ2-7, with TRBD1 as a possible D gene (6 bases). The germline CDR1 and CDR2 sequences are MDHEN and SYDVKM. The V gene lost 5 bases and the J gene lost 1 base, with 12 bases spanning the gap. The CDR3 is 14 amino acids. DNA for the CDR3: TGTGCCAGCAGTGATGGGGGCGCGTCCTACGAGCAGTACTTC. Translating it yields CASSDGGASYEQYF.

This chain links TRBV30 with TRBJ1-2; TRBD1 matches at 10 bases. The CDR3 covers 17 residues. Germline loops: CDR1 GTSNPN, CDR2 SVGIG (reference sequence). Trimming cost V 2 bases and J 4 bases; bases outside gene matches: 13. In nucleotides, the CDR3 is TGTGCCTGGAGTCCCACGTGGGACGGGACAGGGGTCTATGGCTACACCTTC. This translates into CAWSPTWDGTGVYGYTF.

V gene TRBV3-1 combines with J gene TRBJ2-7; 9 nucleotides align to TRBD1. Germline V gives CDR1 LGHDT, CDR2 YNNKEL (reference sequence). V was clipped by 2 bases and J by 2 bases; unmatched bases: 1. The CDR3 runs to 14 residues. CDR3 nucleotides: TGTGCCAGCAGCCAACGGACAGGGGCCTACGAGCAGTACTTC. Encoded protein: CASSQRTGAYEQYF.

This rearrangement joins TRBV20-1 to TRBJ2-5, with D possibly TRBD2 on 6 matching bases. CDR1 DFQATT and CDR2 SNEGSKA come from the germline V gene (reference sequence). The CDR3 spans 14 residues. V was pared by 1 base and J by 2 bases, with 11 bases between. The CDR3 DNA reads TGCAGTGCTAGAGTTGGGACTCGTCAAGAGACCCAGTACTTC. Translating it yields CSARVGTRQETQYF.

This clonotype came up once. This chain uses TRBV6-5 with TRBJ1-1; D uncertain. The germline gives CDR1 MNHEY, CDR2 SVGAGI. The CDR3 spans 15 residues. V lost 0 bases, J lost 1 base, and 9 bases lay in between. This CDR3 is CASSYSSGGNTEAFF. The CDR3, as DNA: TGTGCCAGCAGTTACTCCAGCGGCGGGAACACTGAAGCTTTCTTT.

The V gene is TRBV12-3 or TRBV12-4, the J gene TRBJ2-7; the D gene is possibly TRBD1 (5 bases). The CDR3 consists of 16 residues. V lost 0 bases, J lost 0 bases, and 12 bases lay in between. The CDR3 protein is CASSLALGVSSYEQYF. The DNA of the CDR3 is TGTGCCAGCAGTTTAGCTTTAGGGGTAAGCTCCTACGAGCAGTACTTC.

This chain connects TRBV6-5 to TRBJ2-7; D perhaps matches TRBD1 (6 bases). V shed 0 bases and J shed 0 bases, with 18 bases lying between them. CDR1 MNHEY and CDR2 SVGAGI come from the germline V gene. This CDR3 region has 18 residues. In DNA, the CDR3 is TGTGCCAGCAGTTACTCGAATACGGGACACTATAACTCCTACGAGCAGTACTTC. Translating it yields CASSYSNTGHYNSYEQYF.

The V gene is TRBV7-3, the J gene TRBJ2-3, with 11 bases lining up with TRBD2. This CDR3 is 17 amino acids long. Germline CDR1 is SGHTA and CDR2 is FQGTGA. Trimming took 4 bases from V and 0 from J; bases not matched to a gene: 6. The CDR3 coding sequence is TGTGCCAGCAGCTCCGCGACTAGCGGGATTAGCACAGATACGCAGTATTTT. This translates into CASSSATSGISTDTQYF.

This sequence joins TRBV29-1 and TRBJ2-3, with 7 bases lining up with TRBD1. Trimming at V came to 7 bases and at J to 2 bases, leaving 9 bases not matched to a gene. The CDR3 length is 14 residues. Germline lookup yields CDR1 SQVTM and CDR2 ANQGSEA. The CDR3 protein is CSARQGDPTDTQYF. Here the CDR3 DNA reads TGCAGCGCTAGACAGGGAGACCCCACAGATACGCAGTATTTT.

This sequence joins TRBV12-3 or TRBV12-4 and TRBJ2-1; D is undetermined. The CDR3 runs to 13 residues. Trimming pared 5 bases from V and 9 bases from J, leaving 14 bases between. This chain's CDR3 is CASSREVATEQFF. As DNA, the CDR3 is TGTGCCAGCAGTAGGGAAGTAGCCACTGAGCAGTTCTTC.

The J gene is TRBJ2-5, the V gene TRBV30; 9 positions match TRBD2. This CDR3 is 15 amino acids long. Germline-derived CDR1 and CDR2 are GTSNPN and SVGIG (reference sequence). The junction had 11 bases not matched to a gene; V was cut back by 2 bases and J by 7 bases. CDR3 nucleotide sequence: TGTGCCTGGAGTTTGCGGGGGGGGCACGCCAGGACCCAGTACTTC. Protein: CAWSLRGGHARTQYF.

The chain combines TRBV28 with TRBJ2-2; 8 nucleotides match TRBD1. The CDR3 contains 14 residues. CDR1 MDHEN and CDR2 SYDVKM come from the germline V gene. J was trimmed by 5 bases and V by 6 bases; bases with no gene match: 5. The CDR3 DNA reads TGTGCCAGCAGGCAGGGACAGGCTACCGGGGAGCTGTTTTTT. Amino acid sequence: CASRQGQATGELFF.